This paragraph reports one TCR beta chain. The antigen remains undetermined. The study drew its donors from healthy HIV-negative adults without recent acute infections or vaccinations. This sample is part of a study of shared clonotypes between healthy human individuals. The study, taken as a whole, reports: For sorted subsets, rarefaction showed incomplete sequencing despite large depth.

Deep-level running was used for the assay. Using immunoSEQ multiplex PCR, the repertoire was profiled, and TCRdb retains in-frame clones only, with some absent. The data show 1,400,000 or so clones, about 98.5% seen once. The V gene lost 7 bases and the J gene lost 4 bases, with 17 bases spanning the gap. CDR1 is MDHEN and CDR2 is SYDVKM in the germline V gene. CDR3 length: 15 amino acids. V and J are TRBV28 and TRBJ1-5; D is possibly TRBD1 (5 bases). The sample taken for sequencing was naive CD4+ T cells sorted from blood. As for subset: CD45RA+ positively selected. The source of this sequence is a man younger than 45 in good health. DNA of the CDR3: TGTGCCAGCACCATGGCCAGGGTAAGAAATCAGCCCCAGCATTTT. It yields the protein CASTMARVRNQPQHF.